This entry describes one TCR beta chain. As yet, its antigen is unknown. This CDR3 spans 12 amino acids. V dropped 8 bases and J dropped 6 bases, with 14 bases sitting between them. The V gene's germline CDR1 is MNHEY and CDR2 SMNVEV (reference sequence). The sample is drawn from a study of shared clonotypes between healthy human individuals. Points from the study as a whole: The low donor count limited represented genetic and exposure-history diversity. The sole specimen, blood, was sampled, and tissue repertoires likely differ.

Everyone who donated was a Caucasian adult who lived in Nashville, Tennessee. Data came from immunoSEQ multiplex PCR; TCRdb stores just in-frame clones and leaves some out. The top ten hold 10% to 15% of the sample, which has about 510,000 clones, approximately 79% seen once. This TCR was recovered from a woman in her forties in good health. Some clones in this sample may be carry-over from other donors' samples. The rearrangement joins TRBV27 to TRBJ2-7; TRBD2 is a possible D gene (5 bases). Source material: PBMCs. The CDR3 DNA is TGTGCCAGCCCAGCGGAGAGTTGCGAGCAGTACTTC. It specifies CASPAESCEQYF.